Following are 22 T cell receptor beta chains from one sample sequenced in a study of cytomegalovirus exposure and HLA in healthy donors. Researchers ran the PCR with 60 Vbeta and 13 Jbeta primers. The assay was immunoSEQ multiplex PCR, and TCRdb's table has in-frame clones only and misses some. The table records 70,000 to 100,000 clones, about 80% of them present only once. The sample was PBMCs. Receptor source: a man aged 50-60 years in good health and CMV-seropositive.

The J gene is TRBJ2-5, the V gene TRBV2; 11 bases line up with TRBD1. The J call may be in error: the DNA end matches TRBJ2-7 better. The length of the CDR3 is 20 residues. CDR1 SNHLY and CDR2 FYNNEI come from the germline V gene. The CDR3 region is CASKSGVDRGRVGRSYEQYF. As DNA, the CDR3 is TGTGCCAGCAAATCAGGGGTGGACAGGGGGCGTGTGGGAAGGAGTTACGAGCAGTACTTC.

J is TRBJ2-7 and V is TRBV5-1, with TRBD2 matching 13 bases. The CDR3 contains 16 residues. Trimming cost V 0 bases and J 2 bases; bases outside gene matches: 2. Looked up from germline, CDR1 is SGHRS and CDR2 is YFSETQ. The CDR3 DNA sequence: TGCGCCAGCAGCTTGGATACTAGCGGGAGGGCCTACGAGCAGTACTTC. It specifies CASSLDTSGRAYEQYF.

The chain employs TRBV5-1 and TRBJ1-2, with D tentatively TRBD1 (6 bases). Looked up from germline, CDR1 is SGHRS and CDR2 is YFSETQ. The CDR3 has 13 residues. Trimming stripped 4 bases from V and 4 bases from J, with 11 bases between. In nucleotides, the CDR3 is TGCGCCAGCAGCCCAGGGGAGAGCTATGGCTACACCTTC. Amino acid sequence: CASSPGESYGYTF.

J is TRBJ2-7 and V is TRBV7-9, with TRBD2 matching 11 bases. This CDR3 region has 17 residues. Germline V CDR1 and CDR2: SEHNR, FQNEAQ (reference sequence). J was trimmed by 4 bases and V by 6 bases; bases with no gene match: 14. The CDR3 bases are TGTGCCAGCAGTCCGCGACCGGGACTAGCGGATTCTTACGAGCAGTACTTC. It codes for CASSPRPGLADSYEQYF.

The sample holds one count of this clone. This sequence joins TRBV4-3 and TRBJ2-3; a weak D match, TRBD2 (5 bases). The CDR3 totals 13 residues. Trimming shortened V by 4 bases and J by 6 bases, and 11 bases separated the two germline ends. Germline V CDR1 and CDR2: LGHNA, YSLEER. CDR3 residues: CASSRGLTDTQYF. The CDR3 coding sequence is TGCGCCAGCAGCCGCGGGTTAACGGATACGCAGTATTTT.

The chain joins TRBV11-2 to TRBJ2-5; 11 bases map to TRBD1. V was clipped by 5 bases and J by 7 bases; unmatched bases: 6. The CDR3 has 14 amino acids. Per the germline V gene, CDR1 is SGHAT and CDR2 is FQNNGV. CDR3: CASSKDRGQVTQYF. Written as DNA, the CDR3 is TGTGCCAGCAGCAAGGACAGGGGGCAGGTGACCCAGTACTTC.

The genes are TRBV7-8 and TRBJ2-5, with 7 positions matching TRBD1. Germline CDR1 and CDR2: SGHVS and FQNEAQ. The CDR3 length is 16 residues. Trimming removed 1 base from V and 4 bases from J; junction bases left unmatched: 9. The CDR3 here is CASSLVNLRTGETQYF. In DNA, the CDR3 is TGTGCCAGCAGCTTAGTTAATTTAAGGACAGGAGAGACCCAGTACTTC.

This chain connects TRBV7-9 to TRBJ1-5, with D possibly being TRBD1 (5 bases). CDR1 and CDR2 (germline): SEHNR, FQNEAQ (reference sequence). V was cut by 4 bases and J by 12 bases, with 13 bases left in between. This CDR3 has 12 residues. As DNA, the CDR3 is TGTGCCAGCAGCTATCTCCGGGGGGACCAGCATTTT. Its protein product is CASSYLRGDQHF. The whole variable domain, remainder taken from reference TRBV7-9 and TRBJ1-5, is DTGVSQNPRHKITKRGQNVTFRCDPISEHNRLYWYRQTLGQGPEFLTYFQNEAQLEKSRLLSDRFSAERPKGSFSTLEIQRTEQGDSAMYLCASSYLRGDQHFGDGTRLSIL.

The chain is built from TRBV30 and TRBJ1-2, with 7 bases matching TRBD1. The germline V gene has CDR1 GTSNPN and CDR2 SVGIG (reference sequence). Trimming cost V 3 bases and J 0 bases; bases outside gene matches: 4. The CDR3 is 14 amino acids. CDR3 in amino acids: CAWSSGTANYGYTF. CDR3 coding DNA: TGTGCCTGGAGCTCCGGGACAGCTAACTATGGCTACACCTTC.

The rearrangement joins TRBV5-4 to TRBJ2-1; tentative D call: TRBD2 (6 bases). V lost 0 bases and J lost 8, with 12 bases in between. Germline CDR1 and CDR2: SGHNT and YYREEE (reference sequence). The CDR3 totals 14 residues. CDR3: CASSLELAVDEQFF. CDR3 DNA: TGTGCCAGCAGCTTGGAACTAGCTGTCGATGAGCAGTTCTTC.

The gene calls are TRBV2 and TRBJ2-1; D is unclear. The V gene lost 6 bases and the J gene lost 1 base, with 4 bases spanning the gap. This CDR3 contains 12 residues. Per germline, CDR1 SNHLY and CDR2 FYNNEI. Written as DNA, the CDR3 is TGTGCCAGCAGCCGGTCCTACAATGAGCAGTTCTTC. Amino acid sequence: CASSRSYNEQFF. Looking up the rest from reference TRBV2 and TRBJ2-1 gives the full variable domain: EPEVTQTPSHQVTQMGQEVILRCVPISNHLYFYWYRQILGQKVEFLVSFYNNEISEKSEIFDDQFSVERPDGSNFTLKIRSTKLEDSAMYFCASSRSYNEQFFGPGTRLTVL.

The rearrangement links TRBV6-1 to TRBJ2-7, with 12 bases identical to TRBD2. The CDR3 is 14 amino acids. V was pared by 8 bases and J by 2 bases, with 4 bases of the junction left unmatched. Germline CDR1 and CDR2: MNHNS and SASEGT. CDR3 loop: CASRLAGVTYEQYF. CDR3 sequence (DNA): TGTGCCAGCCGACTAGCGGGAGTAACCTACGAGCAGTACTTC.

This clone was counted between two and nine times. J is TRBJ1-2 and V is TRBV19, with TRBD1 matching over 7 bases. There are 13 residues in the CDR3. Germline CDR1 is LNHDA and CDR2 is SQIVND (reference sequence). Unmatched junction bases numbered 5, after V lost 4 bases and J lost 6 bases. Written as DNA, the CDR3 is TGTGCCAGTAGTAGGGGACAGAGTAATGGCTACACCTTC. Translated, it gives CASSRGQSNGYTF.

The chain joins TRBV18 to TRBJ2-1; D gene ambiguous. Between the trimmed V and J ends, which lost 4 bases and 5 bases, there was a span of 9 bases. Germline CDR1 KGHSH, CDR2 LQKENI. This CDR3 is built from 13 residues. The CDR3 region has the DNA TGTGCCAGCTCACTTGGAGAGAACAATGAGCAGTTCTTC. Its protein is CASSLGENNEQFF.

J is TRBJ2-7 and V is TRBV19; possibly TRBD1 for D (7 bases). The germline V and J ends were trimmed by 4 bases and 7 bases, with 17 bases remaining between them. Germline assignment: CDR1 LNHDA and CDR2 SQIVND (reference sequence). This CDR3 is built from 14 residues. The chain's CDR3 is CASSTPTGRGEQYF. CDR3 DNA: TGTGCCAGTAGTACTCCGACAGGGCGGGGTGAGCAGTACTTC. Together with reference TRBV19 and TRBJ2-7, the CDR3 gives the full variable domain: DGGITQSPKYLFRKEGQNVTLSCEQNLNHDAMYWYRQDPGQGLRLIYYSQIVNDFQKGDIAEGYSVSREKKESFPLTVTSAQKNPTAFYLCASSTPTGRGEQYFGPGTRLTVT.

The genes are TRBV6-1 and TRBJ1-1; D call uncertain. Germline CDR1 reads MNHNS; CDR2 reads SASEGT. There are 12 residues in the CDR3. V was pared by 7 bases and J by 0 bases, with 6 bases between. The DNA of the CDR3 is TGTGCCAGCAATTCTTTGAACACTGAAGCTTTCTTT. Translating it yields CASNSLNTEAFF.

In nucleotides, the CDR3 is TGTGCCAGCACCTTTAACGGGAGGGCAGATACGCAGTATTTT. As protein: CASTFNGRADTQYF. J is TRBJ2-3 and V is TRBV27, with 8 bases matching TRBD2. There are 14 residues in the CDR3. Germline V lookup: CDR1 MNHEY, CDR2 SMNVEV (reference sequence). V was pared by 7 bases and J by 4 bases, with 7 bases of the junction left unmatched.

The gene calls are TRBV29-1 and TRBJ1-1; 7 nucleotides match TRBD1. Germline V gene lookup returns CDR1 SQVTM and CDR2 ANQGSEA. V shed 7 bases and J 5 bases; nucleotides not matched to a gene: 10. The CDR3 has 13 amino acids. The CDR3 nucleotides are TGCAGCGCCTTCAGAGGGGGCCAAACTGAAGCTTTCTTT. Translation gives CSAFRGGQTEAFF.

This clone was observed a few times. This chain links TRBV7-9 with TRBJ1-2; tentatively, D is TRBD1 (6 bases). CDR1 SEHNR and CDR2 FQNEAQ come from the germline V gene (reference sequence). V lost 5 bases and J lost 8, with 12 bases in between. There are 12 residues in the CDR3. In nucleotides, the CDR3 is TGTGCCAGCAGCCAAGGGGGGGAGGGCTACACCTTC. Translated: CASSQGGEGYTF.

This clone appeared a single time. This sequence joins TRBV27 and TRBJ1-3; the D is unclear. The germline V gene has CDR1 MNHEY and CDR2 SMNVEV (reference sequence). The CDR3 length is 13 residues. V shed 3 bases and J shed 4 bases, with 7 bases lying between them. CDR3: CASSFNRGNTIYF. The CDR3 DNA reads as TGTGCCAGCAGTTTCAACAGAGGAAACACCATATATTTT.

This chain joins TRBV7-9 and TRBJ2-1; 11 positions match TRBD1. CDR1 SEHNR and CDR2 FQNEAQ come from the germline V gene (reference sequence). The CDR3 has 18 amino acids. J lost 3 bases, V lost 6 bases, and 13 bases had no gene match. CDR3 residues: CASSPVLRTGGSYNEQFF. The CDR3 region has the DNA TGTGCCAGCAGTCCCGTGCTTAGGACAGGGGGCAGCTACAATGAGCAGTTCTTC.

The chain uses TRBV21-1 and TRBJ2-7; the table names TRBD2, a call not compared with the DNA. TRBV21-1 has pseudogene status. The CDR3 consists of 17 residues. The CDR3 DNA sequence: TGTGCCAGCAGCAAAGCGCATCGACTCGTCATAGGCCACGAGCAGTACTTC. It codes for CASSKAHRLVIGHEQYF.